The 14 T cell receptor beta chains below were found in one sample sequenced in a study of cytomegalovirus exposure and HLA in healthy donors. The PCR had 60 Vbeta and 13 Jbeta primers. Clones were read by immunoSEQ multiplex PCR, and TCRdb kept only the in-frame ones, dropping some. This table has 240,000 or so clones, about four fifths appearing once. The source material was PBMCs. The receptors here all came from a woman aged 40 to 50 in good health and CMV-seropositive.

The chain carries TRBV11-2 and TRBJ1-1, with 7 nucleotides matching TRBD1. The J segment lost 5 bases and the V segment lost 0 bases, leaving 3 bases of the junction unmatched. The CDR3 contains 14 residues. CDR1 is SGHAT and CDR2 is FQNNGV in the germline V gene. In DNA form, the CDR3 reads TGTGCCAGCAGCTTAGAGACAGGGTATACTGAAGCTTTCTTT. Protein: CASSLETGYTEAFF.

The V and J genes are TRBV5-4 and TRBJ2-5, with 15 positions matching TRBD2. The CDR3 covers 15 residues. Looked up from germline, CDR1 is SGHNT and CDR2 is YYREEE (reference sequence). The V and J ends lost 3 bases and 12 bases, in that order; junction bases with no gene match: 9. The CDR3 loop is CASSWGGLAGGTEYF. Here the CDR3 DNA reads TGTGCCAGCAGCTGGGGCGGACTAGCGGGAGGGACGGAGTACTTC. Filled out from reference TRBV5-4 and TRBJ2-5, the complete variable domain reads ETGVTQSPTHLIKTRGQQVTLRCSSQSGHNTVSWYQQALGQGPQFIFQYYREEENGRGNFPPRFSGLQFPNYSSELNVNALELDDSALYLCASSWGGLAGGTEYFGPGTRLLVL.

The chain employs TRBV27 and TRBJ1-4; D is possibly TRBD1 (6 bases). The CDR3 sequence is 15 residues long. Per the germline V gene, CDR1 is MNHEY and CDR2 is SMNVEV (reference sequence). V was trimmed by 2 bases and J by 8 bases, leaving 15 bases between them. The CDR3: CASSLNRAFPEKLFF. For the CDR3, the DNA is TGTGCCAGCAGTTTAAACAGGGCCTTTCCGGAAAAACTGTTTTTT.

The chain couples TRBV2 to TRBJ1-4; D remains unclear. The CDR3 is 15 amino acids. V was clipped by 7 bases and J by 3 bases, with 15 bases between them. CDR1 SNHLY and CDR2 FYNNEI come from the germline V gene. The CDR3 bases are TGTGCCAGCATCAAACTTGCCGGGGCTAATGAAAAACTGTTTTTT. It is translated as CASIKLAGANEKLFF. Complete variable domain (other parts from reference TRBV2 and TRBJ1-4): EPEVTQTPSHQVTQMGQEVILRCVPISNHLYFYWYRQILGQKVEFLVSFYNNEISEKSEIFDDQFSVERPDGSNFTLKIRSTKLEDSAMYFCASIKLAGANEKLFFGSGTQLSVL.

V is TRBV9 and J is TRBJ1-2; D ambiguous. The CDR3 totals 14 residues. The germline V gene encodes CDR1 SGDLS and CDR2 YYNGEE. Trimming removed 2 bases from V and 6 bases from J, with 14 bases in between. The CDR3 nucleotides are TGTGCCAGCAGCGTCCTATCCCCCGGGGATGGCTACACCTTC. Translated, it gives CASSVLSPGDGYTF.

The chain recombines TRBV5-1 with TRBJ1-4, with D uncertain. Germline CDR1 is SGHRS and CDR2 is YFSETQ. The CDR3 has 12 amino acids. With 2 bases removed from V and 8 bases from J, the gap between germline ends came to 7 bases. The CDR3 sequence is CASSFPGEKLFF. CDR3 bases: TGCGCCAGCAGCTTCCCGGGGGAAAAACTGTTTTTT.

V gene TRBV25-1 combines with J gene TRBJ1-2; 7 nucleotides match TRBD1. The germline V gene encodes CDR1 MGHDK and CDR2 SYGVNS. The CDR3 runs to 15 residues. Germline trimming cut 1 base from V and 4 bases from J; bases unmatched to any gene: 6. Here the CDR3 DNA reads TGTGCCAGCAGTGAATTTGGTCGACAGGGCTATGGCTACACCTTC. This gives the protein CASSEFGRQGYGYTF.

DNA of the CDR3: TGTGCCAGCAGCGATTGGACAGGGAGGTCCTACGAGCAGTACTTC. It encodes CASSDWTGRSYEQYF. The chain joins TRBV25-1 to TRBJ2-5, with TRBD1 matching over 8 bases. The J call could be wrong; TRBJ2-7 is a better fit for the DNA end. The CDR3 covers 15 residues. In germline, CDR1 is MGHDK, CDR2 SYGVNS.

This clone was detected only once. The chain employs TRBV7-2 and TRBJ1-3, with 8 positions matching TRBD1. Germline values: CDR1 SGHTA, CDR2 FQGNSA. Trimming took 4 bases from V and 0 from J; bases not matched to a gene: 8. The CDR3 is made up of 17 amino acids. CDR3 DNA: TGTGCCAGCAGCTCGCGACAGGGGACCTACTCTGGAAACACCATATATTTT. Its protein is CASSSRQGTYSGNTIYF.

This clone was seen once. The gene calls are TRBV7-9 and TRBJ1-2; D unresolved. V was trimmed by 1 base and J by 7 bases, leaving 10 bases between them. CDR3 length: 13 residues. CDR1 and CDR2 from the germline V gene are SEHNR and FQNEAQ (reference sequence). CDR3 sequence (DNA): TGTGCCAGCAGCTTAGTGCCCAGCGGTGGCTACACCTTC. This translates into CASSLVPSGGYTF.

The V call is TRBV6-5, the J call TRBJ2-7, with TRBD2 identical over 9 bases. CDR1 MNHEY and CDR2 SVGAGI come from the germline V gene. The CDR3 runs to 16 residues. V lost 0 bases and J lost 1; bases outside the gene matches: 4. The CDR3 sequence is CASSYSVLAGSYEQYF. The CDR3, as DNA: TGTGCCAGCAGTTACTCGGTCCTAGCGGGATCCTACGAGCAGTACTTC.

This chain joins TRBV9 and TRBJ1-4, with 11 bases that match TRBD1. J was trimmed by 6 bases and V by 3 bases; bases with no gene match: 4. The CDR3 is 15 residues long. The germline V gene encodes CDR1 SGDLS and CDR2 YYNGEE. The CDR3 DNA reads TGTGCCAGCAGCGGGCTGGGACAGGGGGATGAAAAACTGTTTTTT. Translation: CASSGLGQGDEKLFF.

This chain links TRBV5-1 with TRBJ2-2; a possible D gene is TRBD2 (5 bases). From germline, CDR1 is SGHRS and CDR2 YFSETQ. The germline V and J ends were trimmed by 4 bases and 7 bases, with 17 bases remaining between them. The CDR3 covers 15 residues. The CDR3 nucleotides read TGCGCCAGCAGCGGAGGACTCATGATTGGCGGGGAGCTGTTTTTT. Its translation is CASSGGLMIGGELFF.

V is TRBV29-1 and J is TRBJ2-3; possible D gene TRBD2, 6 bases. The V end was cut by 5 bases, the J end by 3 bases, with 12 bases between. The CDR3 runs to 13 residues. The germline CDR1 and CDR2 sequences are SQVTM and ANQGSEA. The CDR3 coding sequence is TGCAGCGTTCTTTCCGGGAGTACAGATACGCAGTATTTT. Protein: CSVLSGSTDTQYF.